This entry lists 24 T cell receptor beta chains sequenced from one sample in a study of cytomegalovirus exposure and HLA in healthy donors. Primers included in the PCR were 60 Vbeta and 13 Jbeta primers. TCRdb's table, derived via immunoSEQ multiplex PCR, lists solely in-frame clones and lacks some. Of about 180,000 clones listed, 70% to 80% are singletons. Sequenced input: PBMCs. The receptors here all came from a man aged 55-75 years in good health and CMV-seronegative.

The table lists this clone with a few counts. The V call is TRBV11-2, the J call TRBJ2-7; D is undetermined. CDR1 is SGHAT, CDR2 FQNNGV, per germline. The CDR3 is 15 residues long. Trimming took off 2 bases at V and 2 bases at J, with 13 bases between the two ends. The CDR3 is CASSLMVLKTYEQYF. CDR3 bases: TGTGCCAGCAGCTTAATGGTACTAAAGACCTACGAGCAGTACTTC.

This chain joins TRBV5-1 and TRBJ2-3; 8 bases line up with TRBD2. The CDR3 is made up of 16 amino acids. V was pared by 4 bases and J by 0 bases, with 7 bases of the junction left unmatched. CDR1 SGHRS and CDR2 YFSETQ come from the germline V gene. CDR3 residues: CASSQTSGTSTDTQYF. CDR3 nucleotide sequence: TGCGCCAGCAGCCAAACTAGCGGAACTAGCACAGATACGCAGTATTTT.

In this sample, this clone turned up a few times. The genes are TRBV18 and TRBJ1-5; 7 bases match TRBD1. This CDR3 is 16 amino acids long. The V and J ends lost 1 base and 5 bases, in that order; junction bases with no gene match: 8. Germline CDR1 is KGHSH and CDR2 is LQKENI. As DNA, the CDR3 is TGTGCCAGCTCACCACAGGCAGGGGGTGATGATCAGCCCCAGCATTTT. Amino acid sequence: CASSPQAGGDDQPQHF.

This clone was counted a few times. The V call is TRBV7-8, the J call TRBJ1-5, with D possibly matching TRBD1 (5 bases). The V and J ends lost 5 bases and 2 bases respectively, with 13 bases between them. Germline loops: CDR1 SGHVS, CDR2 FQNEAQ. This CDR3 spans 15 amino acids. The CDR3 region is CASSGGSSGNQPQHF. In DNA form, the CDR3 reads TGTGCCAGCAGCGGGGGGTCCTCGGGCAATCAGCCCCAGCATTTT.

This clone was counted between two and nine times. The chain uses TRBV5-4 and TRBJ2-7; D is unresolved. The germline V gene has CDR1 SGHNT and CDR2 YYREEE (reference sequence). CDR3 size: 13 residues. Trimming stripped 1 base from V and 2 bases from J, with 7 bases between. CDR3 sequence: CASSLRSPYEQYF. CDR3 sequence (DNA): TGTGCCAGCAGCTTGCGGTCTCCCTACGAGCAGTACTTC.

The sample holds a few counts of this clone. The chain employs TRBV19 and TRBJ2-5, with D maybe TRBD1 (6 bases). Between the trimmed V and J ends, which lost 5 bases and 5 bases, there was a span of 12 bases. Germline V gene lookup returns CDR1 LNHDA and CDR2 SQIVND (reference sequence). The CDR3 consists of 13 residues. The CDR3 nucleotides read TGTGCCAGTAGTCCCAGGGGCGGGGAGACCCAGTACTTC. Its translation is CASSPRGGETQYF. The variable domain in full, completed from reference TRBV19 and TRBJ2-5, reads DGGITQSPKYLFRKEGQNVTLSCEQNLNHDAMYWYRQDPGQGLRLIYYSQIVNDFQKGDIAEGYSVSREKKESFPLTVTSAQKNPTAFYLCASSPRGGETQYFGPGTRLLVL.

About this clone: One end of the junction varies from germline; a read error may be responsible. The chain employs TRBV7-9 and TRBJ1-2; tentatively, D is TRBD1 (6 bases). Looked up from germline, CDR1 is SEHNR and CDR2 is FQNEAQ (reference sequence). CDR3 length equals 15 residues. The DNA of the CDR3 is TGTGCCAGCAGCTTAGGGGCAGGGGAGAACTATGGCTACCCCTTC. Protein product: CASSLGAGENYGYPF.

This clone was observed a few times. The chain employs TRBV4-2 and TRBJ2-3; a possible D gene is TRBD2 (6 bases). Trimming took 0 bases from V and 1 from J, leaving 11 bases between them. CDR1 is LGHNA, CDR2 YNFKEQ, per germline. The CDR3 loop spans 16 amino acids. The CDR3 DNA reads TGTGCCAGCAGCCAAGAAACTAGCCCTCGCACAGATACGCAGTATTTT. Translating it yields CASSQETSPRTDTQYF.

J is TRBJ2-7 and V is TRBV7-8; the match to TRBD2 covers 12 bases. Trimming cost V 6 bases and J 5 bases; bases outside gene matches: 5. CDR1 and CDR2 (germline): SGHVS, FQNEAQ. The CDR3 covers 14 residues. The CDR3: CASSPGLAGHEQYF. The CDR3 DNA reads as TGTGCCAGCAGTCCGGGACTAGCGGGTCACGAGCAGTACTTC.

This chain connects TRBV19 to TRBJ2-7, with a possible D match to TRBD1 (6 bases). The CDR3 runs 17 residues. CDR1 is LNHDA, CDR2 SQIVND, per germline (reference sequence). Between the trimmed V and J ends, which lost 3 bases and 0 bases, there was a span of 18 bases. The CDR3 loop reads CASSIALSRTDSYEQYF. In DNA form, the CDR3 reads TGTGCCAGTAGTATTGCCCTCTCGCGGACAGACTCCTACGAGCAGTACTTC.

CDR3 amino acids: CASSAGTGSTGRYGYTF. The CDR3 DNA follows: TGCGCCAGCAGTGCGGGGACAGGGTCGACCGGCCGATATGGCTACACCTTC. V gene TRBV10-2 combines with J gene TRBJ1-2; 9 positions agree with TRBD1. Germline CDR1 reads WSHSY; CDR2 reads SAAADI. CDR3 size: 17 residues. V was pared by 4 bases and J by 5 bases, with 14 bases of the junction left unmatched.

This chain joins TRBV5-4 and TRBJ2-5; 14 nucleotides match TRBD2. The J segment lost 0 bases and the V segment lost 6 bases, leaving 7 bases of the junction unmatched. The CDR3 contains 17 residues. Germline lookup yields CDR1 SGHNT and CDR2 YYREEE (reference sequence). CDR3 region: CASTGTSGRVYQETQYF. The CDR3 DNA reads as TGTGCCAGCACCGGGACTAGCGGGAGAGTGTACCAAGAGACCCAGTACTTC.

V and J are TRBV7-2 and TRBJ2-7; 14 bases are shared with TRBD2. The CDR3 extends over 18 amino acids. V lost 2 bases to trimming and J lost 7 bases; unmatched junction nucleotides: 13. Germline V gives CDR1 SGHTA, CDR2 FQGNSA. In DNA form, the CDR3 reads TGTGCCAGCAGCTTAAAGAAGGGGACTAGCGGGAGAACAGAGGAGCAGTACTTC. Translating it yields CASSLKKGTSGRTEEQYF.

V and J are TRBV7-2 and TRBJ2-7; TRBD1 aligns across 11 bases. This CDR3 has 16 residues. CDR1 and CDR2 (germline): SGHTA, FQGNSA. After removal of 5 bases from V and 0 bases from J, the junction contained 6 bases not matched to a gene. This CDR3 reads CASSRRTGGSSYEQYF. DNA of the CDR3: TGTGCCAGCAGCCGCCGGACAGGGGGCAGCTCCTACGAGCAGTACTTC.

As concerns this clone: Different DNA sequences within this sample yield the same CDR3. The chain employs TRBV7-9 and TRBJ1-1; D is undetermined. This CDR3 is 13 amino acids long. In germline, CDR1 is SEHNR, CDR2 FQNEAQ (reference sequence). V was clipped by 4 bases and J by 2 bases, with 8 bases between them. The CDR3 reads CASSSTENTEAFF. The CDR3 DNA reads TGTGCCAGCAGCTCCACAGAAAACACTGAAGCTTTCTTT. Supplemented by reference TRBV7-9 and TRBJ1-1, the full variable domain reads DTGVSQNPRHKITKRGQNVTFRCDPISEHNRLYWYRQTLGQGPEFLTYFQNEAQLEKSRLLSDRFSAERPKGSFSTLEIQRTEQGDSAMYLCASSSTENTEAFFGQGTRLTVV.

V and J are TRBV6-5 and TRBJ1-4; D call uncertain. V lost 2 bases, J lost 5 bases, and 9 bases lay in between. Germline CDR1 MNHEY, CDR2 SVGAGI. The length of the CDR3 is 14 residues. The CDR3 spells CASSYGQRNEKLFF. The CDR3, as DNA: TGTGCCAGCAGTTACGGGCAGCGGAATGAAAAACTGTTTTTT.

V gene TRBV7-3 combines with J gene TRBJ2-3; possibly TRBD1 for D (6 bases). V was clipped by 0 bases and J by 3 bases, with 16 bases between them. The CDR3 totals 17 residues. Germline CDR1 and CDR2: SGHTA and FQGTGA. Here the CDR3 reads CASSLTPTGSQTDTQYF. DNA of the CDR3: TGTGCCAGCAGCTTAACCCCCACAGGGAGCCAAACAGATACGCAGTATTTT. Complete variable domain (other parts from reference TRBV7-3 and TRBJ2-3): GAGVSQTPSNKVTEKGKYVELRCDPISGHTALYWYRQSLGQGPEFLIYFQGTGAADDSGLPNDRFFAVRPEGSVSTLKIQRTERGDSAVYLCASSLTPTGSQTDTQYFGPGTRLTVL.

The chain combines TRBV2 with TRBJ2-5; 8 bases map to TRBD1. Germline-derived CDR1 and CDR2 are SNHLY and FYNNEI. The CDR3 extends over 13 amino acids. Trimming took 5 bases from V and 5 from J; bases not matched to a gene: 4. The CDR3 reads CASSKDRVETQYF. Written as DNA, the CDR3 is TGTGCCAGCAGTAAGGACAGGGTGGAGACCCAGTACTTC.

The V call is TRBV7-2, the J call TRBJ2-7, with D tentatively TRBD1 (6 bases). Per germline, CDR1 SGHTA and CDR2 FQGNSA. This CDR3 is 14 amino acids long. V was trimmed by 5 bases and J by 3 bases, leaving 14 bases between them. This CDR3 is CASSPGTFNYEQYF. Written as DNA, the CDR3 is TGTGCCAGCAGCCCGGGGACATTTAACTACGAGCAGTACTTC. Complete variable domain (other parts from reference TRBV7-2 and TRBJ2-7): GAGVSQSPSNKVTEKGKDVELRCDPISGHTALYWYRQSLGQGLEFLIYFQGNSAPDKSGLPSDRFSAERTGGSVSTLTIQRTQQEDSAVYLCASSPGTFNYEQYFGPGTRLTVT.

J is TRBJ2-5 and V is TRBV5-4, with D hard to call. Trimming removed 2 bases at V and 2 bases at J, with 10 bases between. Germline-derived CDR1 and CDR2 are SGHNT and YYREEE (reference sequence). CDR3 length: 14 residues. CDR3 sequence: CASSFLAPQETQYF. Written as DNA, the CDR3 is TGTGCCAGCAGCTTTCTGGCACCTCAAGAGACCCAGTACTTC.

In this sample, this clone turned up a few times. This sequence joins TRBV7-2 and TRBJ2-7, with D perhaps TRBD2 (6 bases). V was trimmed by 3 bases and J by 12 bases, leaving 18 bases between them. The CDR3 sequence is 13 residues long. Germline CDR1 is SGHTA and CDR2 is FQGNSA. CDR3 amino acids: CASSLDRLAGRYF. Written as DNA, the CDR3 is TGTGCCAGCAGCTTGGATCGGCTGGCGGGGAGGTACTTC.

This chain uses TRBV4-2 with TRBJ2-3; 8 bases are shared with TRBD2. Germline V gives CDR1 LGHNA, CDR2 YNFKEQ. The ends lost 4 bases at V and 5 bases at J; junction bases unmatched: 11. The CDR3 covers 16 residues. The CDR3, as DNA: TGTGCCAGCAGCCTTAGCGGGGCAGGAACGGGAGATACGCAGTATTTT. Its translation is CASSLSGAGTGDTQYF.

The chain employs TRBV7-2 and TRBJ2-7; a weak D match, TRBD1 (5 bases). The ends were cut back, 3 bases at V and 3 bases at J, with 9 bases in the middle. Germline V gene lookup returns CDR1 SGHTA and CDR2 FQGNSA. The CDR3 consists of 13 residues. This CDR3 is CASSFNTGYEQYF. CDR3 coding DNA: TGTGCCAGCAGCTTTAATACAGGCTACGAGCAGTACTTC.

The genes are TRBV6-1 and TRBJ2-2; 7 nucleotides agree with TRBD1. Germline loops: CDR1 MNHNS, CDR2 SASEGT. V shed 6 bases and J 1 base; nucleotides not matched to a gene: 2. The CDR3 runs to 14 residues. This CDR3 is CASRRQGNTGELFF. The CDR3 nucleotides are TGTGCCAGCAGGCGACAGGGGAACACCGGGGAGCTGTTTTTT.